This is a list of T cell receptor beta chains from one sample in a study of cytomegalovirus exposure and HLA in healthy donors. Repertoires were generated with immunoSEQ multiplex PCR, while TCRdb's copy carries only in-frame clones and drops some. The sample holds fewer than 200,000 clones, around 75% seen once. What was sequenced was PBMCs. These receptors were taken from a woman in her twenties or thirties in good health and CMV-seronegative. Both conserved end residues are part of each CDR3. A D gene is named only where the DNA matches it firmly. Not every row has a clone size; where given, it reads once, few, many or a size class.

V gene,CDR3 length,D gene,J gene,clone size,CDR3 protein,CDR3 DNA
TRBV27,12,-,TRBJ1-6,few,CAAGVVGTPLHF,TGTGCCGCAGGGGTTGTAGGGACACCCCTCCACTTT
TRBV29-1,14,-,TRBJ2-5,-,CSARGSGNQETQYF,TGCAGCGCCCGGGGATCGGGGAACCAAGAGACCCAGTACTTC
TRBV4-2,16,-,TRBJ2-2,-,CASSREGAGNTGELFF,TGTGCCAGCAGCCGTGAGGGAGCGGGGAACACCGGGGAGCTGTTTTTT
TRBV5-1,15,TRBD1,TRBJ2-5,few,CASSRDRGLQETQYF,TGCGCCAGCAGCCGGGACAGGGGCCTCCAAGAGACCCAGTACTTC
TRBV18,17,TRBD1,TRBJ1-5,-,CASSQDRGQGAYQPQHF,TGTGCCAGCTCACAGGACCGGGGACAGGGGGCTTATCAGCCCCAGCATTTT
TRBV11-2,17,TRBD2,TRBJ2-5,few,CASSLLMSGGQKETQYF,TGTGCCAGCAGCCTCCTGATGAGCGGGGGACAAAAAGAGACCCAGTACTTC
TRBV7-9,13,-,TRBJ1-3,-,CASSRRATGGEYF,TGTGCCAGCAGTCGAAGGGCGACGGGGGGGGAATATTTT
TRBV7-9,13,-,TRBJ1-1,-,CASSDNRNTEAFF,TGTGCCAGCAGCGATAACAGGAACACTGAAGCTTTCTTT
TRBV10-1,15,TRBD1,TRBJ2-7,-,CASSEFSDRGDEQYF,TGCGCCAGCAGTGAATTTTCGGACAGGGGCGACGAGCAGTACTTC
TRBV7-2,14,TRBD1,TRBJ2-5,-,CASSGSGGQETQYF,TGTGCCAGCAGCGGATCAGGGGGCCAAGAGACCCAGTACTTC
TRBV7-3,15,-,TRBJ2-2,-,CASSPGLLNTGELFF,TGTGCCAGCAGCCCGGGACTGCTGAACACCGGGGAGCTGTTTTTT
TRBV9,17,-,TRBJ2-1,-,CASSEGAVGSSYNEQFF,TGTGCCAGCAGCGAGGGAGCGGTCGGGAGCTCCTACAATGAGCAGTTCTTC
TRBV7-2,14,-,TRBJ1-5,-,CASSLDREISPQHF,TGTGCCAGCAGCTTAGACAGGGAGATCAGCCCCCAGCATTTT
TRBV5-4,15,TRBD2,TRBJ2-5,-,CASSWGGGASETQYF,TGTGCCAGCAGCTGGGGCGGGGGGGCCTCGGAGACCCAGTACTTC
TRBV5-1,14,TRBD1,TRBJ1-5,-,CASSLGQGSQPQHF,TGCGCCAGCAGCCTCGGACAGGGTAGTCAGCCCCAGCATTTT
TRBV6-6,12,-,TRBJ1-1,few,CASGLTTSMAFF,TGTGCCAGCGGCTTGACTACAAGCATGGCTTTCTTT
TRBV4-2,16,TRBD1,TRBJ1-2,-,CASSQGAGGASYGYTF,TGTGCCAGCAGCCAAGGGGCAGGGGGCGCTTCCTATGGCTACACCTTC